These 22 T cell receptor beta chains share one sample of origin, sequenced in a study of a mutant IDH1 vaccine in newly diagnosed glioma. Their specific antigens are unknown. As to time point: week 47, end of study. Every vaccination contained 300 ug of the mutant IDH1 20-mer peptide and was paired with topical imiquimod. Libraries were prepared by immunoSEQ multiplex PCR; TCRdb keeps only in-frame clonotypes and omits some of them. The sample holds some 32,000 clones; around nine tenths are singletons and the top ten take around 2.2%. This specimen was PBMCs, taken from a glioma patient whose treatment included an IDH1 peptide vaccine. The source of these receptors is a man aged 40-55 years with glioma.

Comments on this clone: The junction differs from germline at one of its ends, possibly a read error. The chain uses TRBV29-1 and TRBJ1-4; D is uncertain. This CDR3 spans 13 amino acids. Germline V gives CDR1 SQVTM, CDR2 ANQGSEA. The CDR3 bases are TGCAGCGTGGAAGGTGGGGTGGGAGAAAAACTGTTTTTT. Translating gives CSVEGGVGEKLFF.

This clone showed up just once. The gene calls are TRBV7-2 and TRBJ2-7, with 9 bases aligning to TRBD1. The CDR3 is made up of 14 amino acids. CDR1 is SGHTA and CDR2 is FQGNSA in the germline V gene. With 6 bases clipped from V and 7 bases from J, the junction kept 10 bases outside the gene matches. DNA of the CDR3: TGTGCCAGCAGTCGGGTAGGACAGGGGTATGAGCAGTACTTC. This translates into CASSRVGQGYEQYF.

The chain couples TRBV7-2 to TRBJ2-7, with unresolved D. This CDR3 is 13 amino acids long. V was clipped by 5 bases and J by 0 bases, with 8 bases between them. Germline CDR1 is SGHTA and CDR2 is FQGNSA. For the CDR3, the DNA is TGTGCCAGCAGCCCACTTGCCTCCTACGAGCAGTACTTC. This encodes CASSPLASYEQYF.

V and J are TRBV7-2 and TRBJ2-7; 9 bases agree with TRBD1. Unmatched junction bases numbered 8, after V lost 6 bases and J lost 5 bases. The CDR3 consists of 14 residues. Germline CDR1 reads SGHTA; CDR2 reads FQGNSA. This CDR3 is CASRLQGASDEQYF. CDR3 bases: TGTGCCAGCAGATTACAGGGGGCGAGCGACGAGCAGTACTTC.

Note on this clone: Other DNA variants within this sample encode the same CDR3. The rearrangement links TRBV18 to TRBJ1-5; D is unresolved. The CDR3 extends over 14 amino acids. The germline V gene encodes CDR1 KGHSH and CDR2 LQKENI. Trimming removed 2 bases from V and 3 bases from J, with 8 bases in between. The CDR3 DNA follows: TGTGCCAGCTCACCAACGGGGTACAATCAGCCCCAGCATTTT. This translates into CASSPTGYNQPQHF.

The rearrangement uses TRBV10-3 and TRBJ2-7; TRBD2 might be the D (5 bases). The CDR3 totals 15 residues. V lost 3 bases and J 0 bases, leaving 12 bases between the germline ends. Germline CDR1 ENHRY, CDR2 SYGVKD. The chain's CDR3 is CAISDLTDSSYEQYF. CDR3 sequence (DNA): TGTGCCATCAGTGACCTTACGGACTCCTCCTACGAGCAGTACTTC.

The table lists this clone with a count of one. The CDR3 nucleotides are TGTGCCAGCAGCTTAGGGGGGGGTATTGGGAATGAGCAGTTCTTC. Its translation: CASSLGGGIGNEQFF. The rearrangement uses TRBV11-2 and TRBJ2-1; 7 bases fit TRBD2. With 1 base clipped from V and 7 bases from J, the junction kept 7 bases outside the gene matches. Germline CDR1 and CDR2: SGHAT and FQNNGV. CDR3 length equals 15 residues. Looking up the rest from reference TRBV11-2 and TRBJ2-1 gives the full variable domain: EAGVAQSPRYKIIEKRQSVAFWCNPISGHATLYWYQQILGQGPKLLIQFQNNGVVDDSQLPKDRFSAERLKGVDSTLKIQPAKLEDSAVYLCASSLGGGIGNEQFFGPGTRLTVL.

The chain joins TRBV5-1 to TRBJ1-4; D remains unclear. CDR3 length: 15 amino acids. CDR1 and CDR2 from the germline V gene are SGHRS and YFSETQ. Trimming removed 0 bases at V and 8 bases at J, with 14 bases between. CDR3 sequence (DNA): TGCGCCAGCAGCTTGGCAGCTGGATCCTACGAAAAACTGTTTTTT. This sequence encodes CASSLAAGSYEKLFF. The variable domain in full, with the rest retrieved from reference TRBV5-1 and TRBJ1-4, is KAGVTQTPRYLIKTRGQQVTLSCSPISGHRSVSWYQQTPGQGLQFLFEYFSETQRNKGNFPGRFSGRQFSNSRSEMNVSTLELGDSALYLCASSLAAGSYEKLFFGSGTQLSVL.

This chain uses TRBV6-1 with TRBJ2-7; D not certain. This CDR3 is built from 14 residues. Germline CDR1 is MNHNS and CDR2 is SASEGT. The ends were cut back, 2 bases at V and 3 bases at J, with 11 bases in the middle. The CDR3 DNA sequence: TGTGCCAGCAGTGAAAATGCGGTTTTCTACGAGCAGTACGTC. Translation: CASSENAVFYEQYV.

The V call is TRBV9, the J call TRBJ2-5, with TRBD2 matching 11 bases. Germline-derived CDR1 and CDR2 are SGDLS and YYNGEE. The V segment lost 0 bases and the J segment 4 bases; nucleotides outside the gene matches: 5. This CDR3 is built from 16 residues. CDR3 sequence: CASSVGVAGGLETQYF. The DNA for the CDR3 is TGTGCCAGCAGCGTAGGGGTAGCGGGAGGGCTAGAGACCCAGTACTTC.

The CDR3 bases are TGCGCCAGCAGAGACAGGCAGAATTCACCCCTCCACTTT. Its translation is CASRDRQNSPLHF. The chain links TRBV10-1 to TRBJ1-6; TRBD1 might be the D (6 bases). Germline loops: CDR1 WNHNN, CDR2 SYGVQD (reference sequence). Trimming stripped 6 bases from V and 7 bases from J, with 10 bases between. This CDR3 is 13 amino acids long.

The chain employs TRBV9 and TRBJ1-4; TRBD1 aligns across 9 bases. J lost 6 bases, V lost 3 bases, and 6 bases had no gene match. The germline V gene encodes CDR1 SGDLS and CDR2 YYNGEE. The CDR3 totals 15 residues. The CDR3 coding sequence is TGTGCCAGCAGCGAGGGCGACAGGGGGTATGAAAAACTGTTTTTT. Its protein product is CASSEGDRGYEKLFF. Together with reference TRBV9 and TRBJ1-4, the CDR3 gives the full variable domain: DSGVTQTPKHLITATGQRVTLRCSPRSGDLSVYWYQQSLDQGLQFLIQYYNGEERAKGNILERFSAQQFPDLHSELNLSSLELGDSALYFCASSEGDRGYEKLFFGSGTQLSVL.

The rearrangement joins TRBV13 to TRBJ2-3; D may be TRBD2 (6 bases). The CDR3 contains 14 residues. V dropped 5 bases and J dropped 2 bases, with 11 bases sitting between them. CDR1 PRHDT and CDR2 FYEKMQ come from the germline V gene (reference sequence). CDR3 DNA sequence: TGTGCCAGCAGCACCGGGACTTTCACAGATACGCAGTATTTT. It encodes CASSTGTFTDTQYF. The variable domain in full, with the rest retrieved from reference TRBV13 and TRBJ2-3, is AAGVIQSPRHLIKEKRETATLKCYPIPRHDTVYWYQQGPGQDPQFLISFYEKMQSDKGSIPDRFSAQQFSDYHSELNMSSLELGDSALYFCASSTGTFTDTQYFGPGTRLTVL.

The rearrangement links TRBV7-8 to TRBJ1-2; D gene unclear. CDR3 length: 14 amino acids. Germline CDR1 and CDR2: SGHVS and FQNEAQ. V shed 5 bases and J shed 4 bases, with 14 bases lying between them. The CDR3 coding sequence is TGTGCCAGCAGCCCCGTCGCGAACCCCTATGGCTACACCTTC. It codes for CASSPVANPYGYTF. The full variable domain, completed using reference TRBV7-8 and TRBJ1-2, is GAGVSQSPRYKVAKRGQDVALRCDPISGHVSLFWYQQALGQGPEFLTYFQNEAQLDKSGLPSDRFFAERPEGSVSTLKIQRTQQEDSAVYLCASSPVANPYGYTFGSGTRLTVV.

CDR3 protein: CAISGTASTDTQYF. In DNA, the CDR3 is TGTGCCATCAGCGGGACAGCTAGCACAGATACGCAGTATTTT. The rearrangement links TRBV10-3 to TRBJ2-3; 7 bases are a match to TRBD1. Germline CDR1 and CDR2: ENHRY and SYGVKD. The CDR3 spans 14 residues. V lost 6 bases and J lost 0; bases outside the gene matches: 3.

Only a few counts were recorded for this clone. The rearrangement links TRBV7-2 to TRBJ2-1; D could derive from TRBD1 or TRBD2 (5 bases each). This CDR3 has 14 amino acids. V was shortened by 4 bases and J by 5 bases, with 12 bases between the two germline ends. The germline V gene has CDR1 SGHTA and CDR2 FQGNSA. The CDR3 region has the DNA TGTGCCAGCAGCTCCAAGGGACCAAACAATGAGCAGTTCTTC. It codes for CASSSKGPNNEQFF.

The J gene is TRBJ2-5, the V gene TRBV7-9; D might be TRBD2 (6 bases). The CDR3 sequence is 17 residues long. The V end was cut by 2 bases, the J end by 3 bases, with 19 bases between. Germline V gives CDR1 SEHNR, CDR2 FQNEAQ (reference sequence). CDR3 sequence: CASSLFPSSEGKETQYF. The DNA for the CDR3 is TGTGCCAGCAGCTTATTTCCATCGTCGGAGGGGAAAGAGACCCAGTACTTC.

The chain employs TRBV6-5 and TRBJ1-4; D might be TRBD1 (5 bases). CDR1 is MNHEY and CDR2 is SVGAGI in the germline V gene. V was shortened by 0 bases and J by 6 bases, with 11 bases between the two germline ends. The CDR3 is 15 amino acids. The CDR3 sequence is CASSYSKGAHEKLFF. CDR3 nucleotide sequence: TGTGCCAGCAGTTACTCGAAAGGGGCCCATGAAAAACTGTTTTTT.

The V gene is TRBV5-1, the J gene TRBJ2-7, with 7 bases identical to TRBD1. The CDR3 runs 15 residues. The germline gives CDR1 SGHRS, CDR2 YFSETQ. V lost 0 bases to trimming and J lost 4 bases; unmatched junction nucleotides: 7. The CDR3 nucleotides are TGCGCCAGCAGCTTGGGACAGGGAAGCCAGTACGAGCAGTACTTC. As protein: CASSLGQGSQYEQYF.

The chain has TRBV14 and TRBJ1-1; D unclear. The CDR3 totals 14 residues. V gave up 1 base and J gave up 4 bases, with 10 bases separating them. Germline CDR1 SGHDN, CDR2 FVKESK. CDR3 in DNA: TGTGCCAGCAGCCAAGGGGTCCGGGGCACTGAAGCTTTCTTT. Translation: CASSQGVRGTEAFF.

The chain combines TRBV10-3 with TRBJ2-1, with D perhaps matching TRBD2 (7 bases). V lost 11 bases and J lost 3, with 17 bases in between. In germline, CDR1 is ENHRY, CDR2 SYGVKD. The CDR3 covers 14 residues. The CDR3 sequence: CASARGGSYNEQFF. The CDR3 DNA is TGTGCCTCCGCGAGGGGGGGGAGCTACAATGAGCAGTTCTTC.

The V call is TRBV6-5, the J call TRBJ2-6; D ambiguous. Germline V gives CDR1 MNHEY, CDR2 SVGAGI. This CDR3 contains 15 residues. Trimming removed 3 bases at V and 4 bases at J, with 10 bases between. The CDR3 region is CASSYSVSGANVLTF. CDR3 coding DNA: TGTGCCAGCAGTTATTCGGTCTCCGGGGCCAACGTCCTGACTTTC.